The 5 T cell receptor beta chains in this list originate from one sample, sequenced in a study of shared T cell receptors in the human thymus. Some clones are missing from TCRdb's copy, which holds only in-frame ones; the method was immunoSEQ multiplex PCR. This table has fewer than 700,000 clones, approximately 88% appearing once. The sample was also reused in another study, on human thymus T cells.

What was sequenced was thymocytes. Source of these receptors: a boy in the first two years of life with a congenital heart defect.

The chain recombines TRBV4-3 with TRBJ1-2, with D perhaps TRBD1 (5 bases). Germline V gene data show CDR1 as LGHNA and CDR2 as YSLEER. This CDR3 is built from 15 residues. V shed 1 base and J shed 8 bases, with 17 bases lying between them. CDR3 coding DNA: TGCGCCAGCAGCCAAGGGGGCAAAAGGGCGTACGGCTACACCTTC. Its protein is CASSQGGKRAYGYTF.

J is TRBJ2-3 and V is TRBV6-5; 11 nucleotides line up with TRBD1. Unmatched junction bases numbered 4, after V lost 6 bases and J lost 5 bases. Germline CDR1 is MNHEY and CDR2 is SVGAGI. CDR3 length: 14 residues. The CDR3 sequence is CASRGTGGIDTQYF. The CDR3 DNA reads TGTGCCAGCAGGGGGACAGGGGGTATAGATACGCAGTATTTT.

The rearrangement uses TRBV4-3 and TRBJ2-1; D possibly corresponds to TRBD1 (6 bases). Trimming removed 0 bases from V and 6 bases from J, with 15 bases in between. The length of the CDR3 is 16 residues. Germline loops: CDR1 LGHNA, CDR2 YSLEER. The DNA of the CDR3 is TGCGCCAGCAGCCAAGATGGCGGACAGAGTGGCAATGAGCAGTTCTTC. Residues: CASSQDGGQSGNEQFF.

The chain carries TRBV29-1 and TRBJ2-1, with D perhaps TRBD2 (6 bases). Germline V gives CDR1 SQVTM, CDR2 ANQGSEA. There are 15 residues in the CDR3. Trimming shortened V by 0 bases and J by 5 bases, and 14 bases separated the two germline ends. CDR3 sequence (DNA): TGCAGCGTTGAAGACCCCGCGGAGGGCAACAATGAGCAGTTCTTC. This gives the protein CSVEDPAEGNNEQFF.

CDR3: CASSQGLAGAYNEQFF. The CDR3 DNA is TGCGCCAGCAGCCAAGGACTAGCGGGAGCCTACAATGAGCAGTTCTTC. V is TRBV4-3 and J is TRBJ2-1; TRBD2 matches 12 bases. The V gene end was trimmed by 1 base and the J gene end by 2 bases; junction bases not matched to a gene: 0. Germline V gene sequence: CDR1 LGHNA, CDR2 YSLEER. The length of the CDR3 is 16 residues.